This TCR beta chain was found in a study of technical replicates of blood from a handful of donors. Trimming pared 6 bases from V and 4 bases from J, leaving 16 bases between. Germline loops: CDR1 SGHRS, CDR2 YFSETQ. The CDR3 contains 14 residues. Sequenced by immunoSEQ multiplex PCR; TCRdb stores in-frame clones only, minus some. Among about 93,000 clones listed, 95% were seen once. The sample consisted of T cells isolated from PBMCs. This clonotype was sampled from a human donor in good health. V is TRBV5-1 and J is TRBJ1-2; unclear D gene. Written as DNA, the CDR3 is TGCGCCAGCAAGGGAGGGTACCATTCCTATGGCTACACCTTC. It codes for CASKGGYHSYGYTF.